This T cell receptor beta chain derives from a study of cytomegalovirus exposure and HLA in healthy donors (TCRdb year 2017). Study-level background: An earlier analysis of under 600 of the donors reported more than 250 Gb of sequence data and some 100 million unique TCR beta sequences from approximately 180 million T cells. HLA typing covered class I and class II loci at four-digit resolution. An early release that covered more than 550 HLA-typed donors contained about 300 gigabases of sequencing data and tens of millions of unique TCR sequences. The study aimed to test whether cataloging public T cell receptors could reveal signatures of past pathogen exposure. The T cell repertoires of under 750 subjects were profiled by immunosequencing and related to cytomegalovirus serostatus. A later analysis re-examined previously published TCR beta repertoires from 500 to 700 donors and added high-resolution HLA genotyping to investigate patterns of TCR occurrence. The later analysis used no new phenotypic data to find candidate immune exposures, relying instead on TCR beta sequences and their occurrence across donors. An earlier analysis of approximately 500 of the donors applied high-throughput TCR beta sequencing to assess whether each TCR beta V gene segment acted as functional or pseudogenic. All discovery cohort repertoires had been generated using a single sequencing platform. The study combined high-throughput TCR immunosequencing, statistical association of individual TCRs with disease status, and machine learning to predict cytomegalovirus infection status. Donor age, sex, ethnicity and CMV serostatus were compiled together with the repertoire data. Typing coverage varied by locus: roughly 629-640 donors for A, B, C, DRB1 and DQB1; approximately 520 for DQA1; about 570 for DPA1; approximately 490 for DPB1. Among the roughly 370 genotyped donors, under 90% belonged to the genetic ancestry cluster associated with self-reported Caucasian donors. Among roughly 400 genotyped donors of the cohort, an average of approximately 220,000 unique TCR beta nucleotide sequences was sequenced per donor, of which 15% to 20% were non-productive. Because of strong linkage in the cohort, roughly five DR-DQ haplotypes were treated as single units for association and clustering. Along with the roughly 710-subject first cohort, a separate validation cohort of 120 different subjects was used. In a later genetic analysis, genome-wide SNP genotypes for about 55% of the 666 donors were used, and that subset was treated as a discovery cohort. Study-wide findings and limitations: In vitro tests confirmed that a few of the cytomegalovirus-associated TCR beta chains recognize cytomegalovirus antigens. While some public TCRs were present in many individuals, most TCR sequences turned up only very rarely across donors. A further reported finding was that TCR beta sequences accurately predicted the HLA-A and HLA-B alleles for most subjects in the first cohort. Presence/absence analyses assumed roughly uniform sequencing depth across donors, an assumption that may not hold. In an earlier analysis of about 600 of the donors, most TCR beta V segments appeared in productive rearrangements about 90% or about 30% of the time, broadly matching IMGT annotations. For the cohort, immune exposure information was limited to CMV serostatus. The cohort was sequenced for TCR beta chains only, and without alpha or paired-chain data the features that could be detected were limited. Compared with equally common non-associated chains, HLA-associated TCR beta chains in a later analysis were more clonally expanded and had lower generation probabilities. In a later analysis, most CMV-associated TCR beta chains were found to appear HLA-restricted, with HLA associations seemingly driven largely by CMV exposure. A later analysis found that TCR association rates varied across HLA loci, with DRB1 alleles showing the most associated TCRs and HLA-C alleles the fewest. Because the 87-base-pair reads could not distinguish some IMGT-functional V segments, including TRBV6-2 and TRBV6-3, those segments were excluded. A later genetic analysis reported fewer N-insertions in productive TCRs among donors in an Asian-associated ancestry cluster than the approximately 670-donor mean. Correlated functional status among segregating V segments might reflect linkage disequilibrium, but an unknown experimental factor could not be ruled out. When HLA alleles, especially DR and DQ, strongly co-occurred, TCR associations were difficult to assign to individual alleles. A group of highly shared sequence variants was considered likely to be a technical artifact of the sequencing pipeline. Because counts were too low, roughly 18 rarely observed V segments, including chromosome 9 orphons, were left out of the earlier analysis of over 550 of the donors. An association between a missense DCLRE1C variant and V-gene and J-gene trimming of TCR beta chains was found in a later genetic analysis and replicated in an independent cohort. According to the authors, the approach could potentially be generalized to other disease states and immunological phenotypes. A later analysis reported that several top co-occurrence clusters appeared linked to parvovirus B19, influenza, CMV and Epstein-Barr virus. HLA typing was unavailable for some donors at each locus, so association tests used only the typed subset. A total of 150 to 200 TCR beta chains were listed by the study as associated with cytomegalovirus. Specific HLA alleles were associated with about 17,000 TCR beta sequences at a false discovery rate of 0.05 in a later analysis. The classifier was reported to diagnose cytomegalovirus status with high specificity and sensitivity in both the original and validation cohorts.

In total, fewer than 750 healthy bone marrow donors made up the cohort. At the time of sampling, all cohort members were nominally healthy, though unrecorded immune exposures were likely present. The donor was CMV seropositive and was included in the group of approximately 310 seropositive cohort members. Every donor gave a peripheral blood sample, and the peripheral blood mononuclear cells from that sample were used for TCR beta sequencing. Genomic DNA extraction from the blood cell samples was performed with the Qiagen DNeasy Blood Extraction Kit. CDR1 and CDR2 were assigned from the germline V gene as SNHLY and FYNNEI. Trimming costs V 6 bases and J 9 bases, and their ends lie 9 bases apart. The CDR3 covers 11 residues, taking in both the cysteine and the phenylalanine. The kept DNA is CDR3 alone, 33 bases in frame from the first base. Library preparation was by the immunoSEQ multiplex PCR assay. For the multiplex PCR, a mixture combining 60 forward primers for TCR Vbeta segments and 13 reverse primers for TCR Jbeta segments was used. A multiplex PCR assay on genomic DNA amplified the CDR3 region of rearranged TCR beta genes. On the Illumina HiSeq System, the amplified TCR beta libraries were sequenced as 87-base-pair reads. The original pipeline was this. A later analysis counted about 82 million unique TCR beta chains across the 600 to 850 repertoires, and 9.5 million to 11 million of these chains were shared by at least two donors. A nearest-neighbor algorithm error-corrected the raw reads and collapsed the reads into unique sequences, merging closely related sequences to remove PCR and sequencing errors. Alignment of CDR3 sequences to IMGT reference sequences was used to assign V, D and J gene segments. For a sequence to be retained, at least a six-nucleotide match to both a V gene segment and a J gene segment was required. A rearrangement was called productive if the CDR3 had no stop codons and remained in frame with V and J, and every other rearrangement was called non-productive. Following IMGT convention, CDR3 was defined as the stretch from the second conserved V-encoded cysteine up to the conserved J-encoded phenylalanine. Sequences without an unambiguous match to a single V gene segment were excluded from the earlier analysis of several hundred of the donors. An earlier analysis of some 610 of the donors called V segments functional above 56.7% productive rearrangements and segregating when the between-donor standard deviation exceeded 5%. A statistical classification framework was built to diagnose cytomegalovirus status from the catalog of TCR beta chain sequences. A later analysis assigned V and J genes by comparing TCR nucleotide sequences with IMGT/GENE-DB human TR gene sequences. A later analysis assigned CDR3 sequences and most-parsimonious VDJ recombination scenarios with the TCRdist pipeline. A later analysis defined each TCR beta chain by its CDR3 amino acid sequence plus V-gene family, and excluded reads lacking a unique V-gene family. To address suspected cross-contamination and a sequencing artifact, a later analysis removed 592 highly shared, low-generation-probability nucleotide sequences. For each public chain, a later analysis derived a clonal expansion index from normalized ranks of inferred template counts within each repertoire. In a later analysis, generation probabilities were computed with a VDJ recombination model fitted to out-of-frame rearrangements, and the resulting probabilities were checked against IGoR. In a later analysis, hypergeometric tests were used to score TCR-TCR, TCR-HLA and TCR-CMV co-occurrence, with a repertoire-size bias correction applied to TCR pairs. To estimate false discovery rates, a later analysis permuted the HLA or CMV assignments 20 times. In a later analysis, co-occurring TCRs were grouped with DBSCAN, and TCRdist sequence similarity was added when clustering was performed within HLA-allele-positive subsets. Repertoires with fewer than 30,000 or more than 120,000 public chains were left out of co-occurrence clustering, as were five repertoires with anomalous nucleotide sharing. TCRdb obtained this table from immuneACCESS and retained in-frame rearrangements with V and J assigned. These tables miss some clones; where compared with another copy, unresolved V genes account for less than half of the shortfall, and the remainder is unexplained. That table supplies the V and J calls and clone size; D and trimming were determined from the DNA. The sample data list about 110,000 clones, and around 72% of these were observed just once. The ten largest account for nearly 8.5% of the sample.

To note about this clone: Its antigen remains unidentified. Per-nucleotide qualities are absent, and no much larger clonotype sits a single base away.

The TCR sequence derives from a middle-aged woman in good health and CMV-seropositive. Recombination connected TRBV2 to TRBJ1-5, with the D segment identity uncertain. Sequenced: PBMCs. For the CDR3, the sequence is CASRVEGPQHF. The DNA reads as follows: TGTGCCAGCAGAGTCGAGGGGCCCCAGCATTTT.